These 27 T cell receptor beta chains were all obtained from the same sample, sequenced in a study of blood T cell repertoires in COVID-19 (dated by TCRdb to about 2020). Library method: the immunoSEQ multiplex PCR assay. TCRdb stores this immuneACCESS table with in-frame sequences only. Part of the clones is absent; in the studies checked, under half of the shortfall reflects unresolved V genes, and no reason is known for the rest. Counted in this sample were about 230,000 clones; over 85% of them appeared once. The biggest ten clones account for less than 4% of the sample. The material sequenced was PBMCs or T cells enriched from blood (not recorded which). The receptors stem from a young woman with acute COVID-19.

This clone was seen a single time. The J gene is TRBJ2-2, the V gene TRBV10-1, with 8 bases lining up with TRBD2. The trim removed 5 bases at V and 2 bases at J, leaving 4 bases unmatched. Germline lookup yields CDR1 WNHNN and CDR2 SYGVQD (reference sequence). The length of the CDR3 is 15 residues. CDR3 protein: CASSSGGTNTGELFF. CDR3 DNA: TGCGCCAGCAGTTCGGGGGGGACTAACACCGGGGAGCTGTTTTTT.

The gene calls are TRBV29-1 and TRBJ2-7; 10 bases are a match to TRBD1. The CDR3 contains 12 residues. Germline CDR1 reads SQVTM; CDR2 reads ANQGSEA. V was pared by 4 bases and J by 6 bases, with 3 bases of the junction left unmatched. The CDR3: CSVGGQGSEQYF. CDR3 coding DNA: TGCAGCGTTGGGGGACAGGGGAGCGAGCAGTACTTC.

V and J are TRBV28 and TRBJ2-7, with TRBD2 matching 8 bases. There are 19 residues in the CDR3. Germline V CDR1 and CDR2: MDHEN, SYDVKM. The junction had 19 bases not matched to a gene; V was cut back by 6 bases and J by 0 bases. The CDR3 protein is CASSGYRKDNSGNSYEQYF. The CDR3 DNA reads TGTGCCAGCAGCGGGTATAGAAAGGATAATAGCGGGAACTCCTACGAGCAGTACTTC.

The CDR3 here is CASSSPGTGGTEAFF. The CDR3, as DNA: TGTGCCAGCAGCTCCCCCGGGACAGGGGGCACTGAAGCTTTCTTT. The gene calls are TRBV11-1 and TRBJ1-1; 11 bases fit TRBD1. CDR1 is SGHAT, CDR2 FQDESV, per germline (reference sequence). The CDR3 spans 15 residues. V was clipped by 4 bases and J by 4 bases; unmatched bases: 5.

This clone appeared once. The chain is built from TRBV28 and TRBJ1-2; tentative D call: TRBD1 (6 bases). The germline V gene encodes CDR1 MDHEN and CDR2 SYDVKM. The CDR3 has 13 amino acids. V was trimmed by 2 bases and J by 8 bases, leaving 12 bases between them. CDR3 sequence reads: CASSLAGAQGYTF. Written as DNA, the CDR3 is TGTGCCAGCAGTTTAGCAGGGGCGCAAGGCTACACCTTC.

The CDR3 DNA is TGCAGCTCCTCGGAGGGCCCTGACACTGAAGCTTTCTTT. This gives the protein CSSSEGPDTEAFF. This chain connects TRBV29-1 to TRBJ1-1; no clear D gene. The germline gives CDR1 SQVTM, CDR2 ANQGSEA. There are 13 residues in the CDR3. Trimming shortened V by 8 bases and J by 3 bases, and 16 bases separated the two germline ends.

This clone was detected a few times. The chain couples TRBV11-2 to TRBJ2-7; 10 positions agree with TRBD1. Per germline, CDR1 SGHAT and CDR2 FQNNGV. With 5 bases clipped from V and 5 bases from J, the junction kept 9 bases outside the gene matches. The CDR3 spans 15 residues. This chain's CDR3 is CASSKNPGQGDEQYF. The CDR3 DNA is TGTGCCAGCAGCAAAAACCCCGGACAGGGGGACGAGCAGTACTTC.

This clone was detected once. This chain links TRBV9 with TRBJ2-1; 12 positions match TRBD1. The CDR3 covers 15 residues. CDR1 is SGDLS, CDR2 YYNGEE, per germline. The ends lost 4 bases at V and 10 bases at J; junction bases unmatched: 9. CDR3 in amino acids: CASSPRDRGQGEQFF. The CDR3 DNA reads TGTGCCAGCAGCCCCCGGGACAGGGGGCAAGGAGAGCAGTTCTTC.

This clone was observed a handful of times. This sequence joins TRBV4-1 and TRBJ1-3; D is uncertain. V was shortened by 1 base and J by 4 bases, with 8 bases between the two germline ends. From germline, CDR1 is MGHRA and CDR2 YSYEKL. This CDR3 contains 14 residues. CDR3 region: CASSQAPGGNTIYF. The CDR3 bases are TGCGCCAGCAGCCAAGCACCAGGAGGAAACACCATATATTTT.

The chain employs TRBV18 and TRBJ1-5; 8 bases agree with TRBD1. The CDR3 totals 15 residues. V shed 3 bases, J shed 6 bases, and the junction held 7 bases outside the gene matches. The germline V gene encodes CDR1 KGHSH and CDR2 LQKENI. CDR3 region: CASSPSQGVIQPQHF. The CDR3, as DNA: TGTGCCAGCTCACCTTCACAGGGGGTAATTCAGCCCCAGCATTTT. The full variable domain, rest sourced from reference TRBV18 and TRBJ1-5, is NAGVMQNPRHLVRRRGQEARLRCSPMKGHSHVYWYRQLPEEGLKFMVYLQKENIIDESGMPKERFSAEFPKEGPSILRIQQVVRGDSAAYFCASSPSQGVIQPQHFGDGTRLSIL.

The chain carries TRBV7-9 and TRBJ2-5, with TRBD1 identical over 8 bases. Losses at the gene ends were 6 bases for V and 0 bases for J; bases not matched to a gene: 3. CDR1 and CDR2 from the germline V gene are SEHNR and FQNEAQ (reference sequence). The CDR3 runs to 14 residues. The CDR3 is CASRRQGNQETQYF. For the CDR3, the DNA is TGTGCCAGCAGAAGACAGGGGAACCAAGAGACCCAGTACTTC.

The count of this clone is one. The chain carries TRBV7-8 and TRBJ2-7; TRBD2 aligns across 12 bases. V lost 5 bases to trimming and J lost 5 bases; unmatched junction nucleotides: 10. Germline V gene data show CDR1 as SGHVS and CDR2 as FQNEAQ. The CDR3 is 16 amino acids. The CDR3 DNA sequence: TGTGCCAGCAGCGACCCTACTAGCGGGGGGATCAACGAGCAGTACTTC. Translation gives CASSDPTSGGINEQYF.

The rearrangement uses TRBV6-6 and TRBJ1-6; tentatively, D is TRBD1 (6 bases). Germline V gene sequence: CDR1 MNHNY, CDR2 SVGAGI (reference sequence). Trimming removed 2 bases from V and 7 bases from J, with 9 bases in between. CDR3 length: 14 amino acids. CDR3 sequence: CASSYDQGNSPLHF. In DNA, the CDR3 is TGTGCCAGCAGTTACGACCAGGGGAATTCACCCCTCCACTTT.

The chain has TRBV30 and TRBJ2-3; TRBD2 matches 10 bases. The CDR3 extends over 14 amino acids. J lost 5 bases, V lost 4 bases, and 6 bases had no gene match. The germline V gene encodes CDR1 GTSNPN and CDR2 SVGIG (reference sequence). CDR3 loop: CAWNIAGGEDTQYF. CDR3 sequence (DNA): TGTGCCTGGAATATAGCGGGGGGTGAAGATACGCAGTATTTT.

The J gene is TRBJ1-2, the V gene TRBV7-9; tentative D call: TRBD1 (6 bases). The length of the CDR3 is 13 residues. CDR1 is SEHNR, CDR2 FQNEAQ, per germline (reference sequence). V lost 5 bases and J lost 6, with 13 bases in between. Here the CDR3 DNA reads TGTGCCAGCAGCAAAGGACAGCATAATGGCTACACCTTC. As protein: CASSKGQHNGYTF.

The V and J genes are TRBV7-9 and TRBJ1-1; possibly TRBD1 for D (5 bases). Germline lookup yields CDR1 SEHNR and CDR2 FQNEAQ (reference sequence). Trimming cost V 5 bases and J 4 bases, with 17 bases left between them. The length of the CDR3 is 15 residues. DNA for the CDR3: TGTGCCAGCAGCCCTAGCCTTCCGGGGGGCACTGAAGCTTTCTTT. It yields the protein CASSPSLPGGTEAFF.

The rearrangement joins TRBV4-2 to TRBJ1-1; D uncertain. This CDR3 is 14 amino acids long. Germline values: CDR1 LGHNA, CDR2 YNFKEQ. V dropped 4 bases and J dropped 0 bases, with 9 bases sitting between them. The DNA for the CDR3 is TGTGCCAGCAGCCCCCGAGACATGAACACTGAAGCTTTCTTT. The encoded protein is CASSPRDMNTEAFF.

The V call is TRBV9, the J call TRBJ1-3, with a tentative D call TRBD1 (6 bases). V shed 4 bases and J shed 0 bases, with 17 bases lying between them. The V gene's germline CDR1 is SGDLS and CDR2 YYNGEE. The CDR3 totals 17 residues. The CDR3 loop reads CASSTRTETDSGNTIYF. DNA for the CDR3: TGTGCCAGCAGCACCCGGACAGAAACAGACTCTGGAAACACCATATATTTT.

The rearrangement uses TRBV4-1 and TRBJ2-7; 9 bases fit TRBD2. CDR3 length equals 15 residues. The germline V gene encodes CDR1 MGHRA and CDR2 YSYEKL. With V trimmed by 1 base and J by 6 bases, 7 bases remained unmatched. The CDR3 DNA reads TGCGCCAGCAGCCAAGTCCTAGCGGGGCTCCCCGAGCAGTACTTC. Its translation is CASSQVLAGLPEQYF.

On this clone itself: Other DNA sequences in the sample encode the same CDR3. CDR3 amino acids: CASSQASGGASETQYF. The CDR3 coding sequence is TGTGCCAGCAGCCAGGCTAGCGGGGGGGCCTCAGAGACCCAGTACTTC. This chain connects TRBV3-1 (or the pseudogene TRBV3-2) to TRBJ2-5, with 12 positions matching TRBD2. The CDR3 is 16 amino acids. The ends lost 3 bases at V and 4 bases at J; junction bases unmatched: 6. CDR1 LGHDT and CDR2 YNNKEL come from the germline V gene (reference sequence).

J is TRBJ1-2 and V is TRBV19; D not certain. Germline CDR1 LNHDA, CDR2 SQIVND (reference sequence). This CDR3 is 13 amino acids long. V was cut by 8 bases and J by 2 bases, with 12 bases left in between. This CDR3 reads CASSPEENYGYTF. The CDR3 nucleotides are TGTGCCAGTTCCCCCGAGGAGAACTATGGCTACACCTTC.

The V gene is TRBV11-3, the J gene TRBJ2-1; possibly TRBD2 for D (6 bases). This CDR3 spans 13 amino acids. CDR1 is SGHNT and CDR2 is YENEEA in the germline V gene. Trimming left V 5 bases short and J 8 bases short, with 13 bases between. CDR3 in amino acids: CASSILARDEQFF. In DNA form, the CDR3 reads TGTGCCAGCAGCATACTAGCCCGTGATGAGCAGTTCTTC.

J is TRBJ1-1 and V is TRBV5-1, with TRBD1 identical over 7 bases. Germline V CDR1 and CDR2: SGHRS, YFSETQ. V shed 5 bases, J shed 3 bases, and the junction held 10 bases outside the gene matches. The CDR3 covers 15 residues. CDR3 bases: TGCGCCAGCAGATACCTACAGGGGTTGGACACTGAAGCTTTCTTT. As protein: CASRYLQGLDTEAFF.

The chain carries TRBV5-4 and TRBJ1-3; the match to TRBD1 covers 7 bases. The CDR3 has 14 residues. Per germline, CDR1 SGHNT and CDR2 YYREEE (reference sequence). Losses at the gene ends were 4 bases for V and 4 bases for J; bases not matched to a gene: 5. CDR3 DNA: TGTGCCAGCAGCCCGACAGGGAAAGGAAACACCATATATTTT. Translated: CASSPTGKGNTIYF.

The chain is built from TRBV7-8 and TRBJ2-7; D uncertain. V was pared by 5 bases and J by 7 bases, with 21 bases between. The CDR3 runs 15 residues. The V gene's germline CDR1 is SGHVS and CDR2 FQNEAQ. The CDR3 protein is CASSGLRQLGGEQYF. The CDR3 DNA sequence: TGTGCCAGCAGCGGATTGCGGCAGTTGGGTGGGGAGCAGTACTTC.

The rearrangement joins TRBV3-1 (or the pseudogene TRBV3-2) to TRBJ2-1; 10 nucleotides match TRBD1. This CDR3 is 15 amino acids long. With 6 bases clipped from V and 8 bases from J, the junction kept 10 bases outside the gene matches. Germline V CDR1 and CDR2: LGHDT, YNNKEL (reference sequence). The CDR3 region is CASSNPGQGWDEQFF. CDR3 in DNA: TGTGCCAGCAGTAATCCGGGACAGGGGTGGGATGAGCAGTTCTTC.

The chain links TRBV25-1 to TRBJ1-2, with 8 bases aligning to TRBD1. Trimming took 7 bases from V and 0 from J; bases not matched to a gene: 1. Per germline, CDR1 MGHDK and CDR2 SYGVNS. There are 13 residues in the CDR3. This chain's CDR3 is CASKQGANYGYTF. In nucleotides, the CDR3 is TGTGCCAGCAAACAGGGGGCTAACTATGGCTACACCTTC.